The next 3 T cell receptor beta chains were all read from a single sample in a study of T-cell reconstitution after alpha-beta-depleted transplantation in children. Unique molecular identifiers were built into the TCRbeta library. In TCRdb, the PCR reads were re-called with MiXCR into one record per CDR3 protein. The sample holds around 200,000 distinct CDR3 sequences; 11% are singletons and the top ten take approximately 30%. Sequences were derived from PBMCs, sampled before TCRalphabeta/CD19-depleted stem cell transplant. Receptors were obtained from a child less than two years old with acute myeloid leukemia, due to receive a stem cell transplant.

Regarding this clonotype: This could be a read error, since a much larger clone is one nucleotide away. The rearrangement links TRBV7-3 to TRBJ2-5; D may be TRBD1 or TRBD2 (5 bases each). Looked up from germline, CDR1 is SGHTA and CDR2 is FQGTGA. With 6 bases removed from V and 3 bases from J, the gap between germline ends came to 11 bases. The CDR3 length is 13 residues. CDR3 DNA sequence: TGTGCCAGCAGTAGGGGACCTAAAGAGACCCAGTACTTC. This encodes CASSRGPKETQYF.

To note about this clonotype: A single base separates this from a much larger clone, so it may be a read error. The chain is built from TRBV5-1 and TRBJ2-2, with TRBD2 matching over 7 bases. V shed 5 bases, J shed 0 bases, and the junction held 10 bases outside the gene matches. Germline V gives CDR1 SGHRS, CDR2 YFSETQ. CDR3 length equals 17 residues. CDR3 region: CASRLRAGFTNTGELFF. In nucleotides, the CDR3 is TGCGCCAGCAGGCTTAGAGCGGGATTCACGAACACCGGGGAGCTGTTTTTT.

This clonotype was counted ten times or more. The V and J genes are TRBV6-1 and TRBJ1-2; possibly TRBD1 for D (6 bases). Germline lookup yields CDR1 MNHNS and CDR2 SASEGT. Trimming took 9 bases from V and 4 from J, leaving 12 bases between them. The CDR3 runs to 12 residues. CDR3 sequence: CASGQQFYGYTF. The CDR3 nucleotides are TGTGCCAGTGGACAGCAGTTCTATGGCTACACCTTC.